The T cell receptor (beta chain) under discussion was sequenced for a study of T cell responses to AZD1222 COVID-19 vaccine. Only in-frame clones appear in the TCRdb table, and some are missing; sequencing was by immunoSEQ multiplex PCR. Among roughly 60,000 clones, 70% to 80% were seen once, and the ten largest hold roughly 3.5%. General study findings and limits: Females made up more of the donors, who were largely white British, and clonal diversity may have come out too low. A rise in Spike-specific TCR breadth and depth followed two AZD1222 doses.

A note on this clone: Its antigen remains unidentified.

Pooling covered second doses at about 4 or about 12 weeks. This material consisted of peripheral blood, taken 28 days after the second AZD1222 dose. This receptor was identified in an adult who received the AZD1222 COVID-19 vaccine.

The CDR3 nucleotides read TGTGCCAGCAGCGTCACGGGGGCCAGCACAGATACGCAGTATTTT. Translated, it gives CASSVTGASTDTQYF. The chain couples TRBV9 to TRBJ2-3; D tentatively reads TRBD1 or TRBD2 (6 bases each). V was clipped by 2 bases and J by 0 bases, with 10 bases between them. Germline V gene data show CDR1 as SGDLS and CDR2 as YYNGEE. This CDR3 has 15 residues.